This entry lists 12 T cell receptor beta chains sequenced from one sample in a study of beta chain features in type 1 diabetes. Study-level results: Shorter TCRB CDR3s, moderately but significantly so, were found in Type 1 diabetes patients in all four CD4+ subsets.

The authors reverse transcribed all of the isolated RNA, so sequencing captured expressed TCRB transcripts. Sequencing was performed with immunoSEQ multiplex PCR; in TCRdb, only in-frame clones are kept and a portion is missing. The data contain approximately 600,000 clones, around an eighth of them seen just once; the ten biggest clones take up around 0.12%. Antigens for these TCRs are unknown. Sequenced input: naive CD4+ T cells from blood. These TCRs come from a man aged 25 to 45 with type 1 diabetes.

The chain has TRBV6-5 and TRBJ1-2; 9 positions agree with TRBD1. V shed 6 bases and J 6 bases; nucleotides not matched to a gene: 5. The length of the CDR3 is 13 residues. From germline, CDR1 is MNHEY and CDR2 SVGAGI. Here the CDR3 reads CASRGTGWNGYTF. CDR3 coding DNA: TGTGCCAGCAGGGGGACAGGGTGGAATGGCTACACCTTC.

This clone has more than one count but fewer than ten. The gene calls are TRBV4-3 and TRBJ1-1; no reliable D call. The ends were cut back, 0 bases at V and 0 bases at J, with 17 bases in the middle. Per germline, CDR1 LGHNA and CDR2 YSLEER. The CDR3 consists of 18 residues. In nucleotides, the CDR3 is TGCGCCAGCAGCCAAGATCCTGGACCGAGGAGTATGAACACTGAAGCTTTCTTT. It codes for CASSQDPGPRSMNTEAFF.

In this sample, this clone turned up a few times. The rearrangement links TRBV7-3 to TRBJ2-7; 8 bases align to TRBD1. J lost 2 bases, V lost 2 bases, and 5 bases had no gene match. CDR1 is SGHTA and CDR2 is FQGTGA in the germline V gene. The CDR3 spans 15 residues. The CDR3 sequence is CASSLQGQEPYEQYF. CDR3 nucleotides: TGTGCCAGCAGCTTACAGGGACAGGAACCCTACGAGCAGTACTTC.

The chain is built from TRBV7-2 and TRBJ1-2, with TRBD1 identical over 7 bases. This CDR3 has 15 residues. The J segment lost 8 bases and the V segment lost 4 bases, leaving 13 bases of the junction unmatched. The germline V gene has CDR1 SGHTA and CDR2 FQGNSA. CDR3 sequence (DNA): TGTGCCAGCAGCTCGACAGGGAGAACGGGTGGCGGCTACACCTTC. Its translation: CASSSTGRTGGGYTF. Combining the CDR3 with reference TRBV7-2 and TRBJ1-2 gives the whole variable domain GAGVSQSPSNKVTEKGKDVELRCDPISGHTALYWYRQSLGQGLEFLIYFQGNSAPDKSGLPSDRFSAERTGGSVSTLTIQRTQQEDSAVYLCASSSTGRTGGGYTFGSGTRLTVV.

The chain recombines TRBV4-3 with TRBJ2-3; D remains unclear. There are 14 residues in the CDR3. Germline V gene sequence: CDR1 LGHNA, CDR2 YSLEER. Between the trimmed V and J ends, which lost 5 bases and 2 bases, there was a span of 11 bases. The CDR3 loop is CASSERFITDTQYF. Here the CDR3 DNA reads TGCGCCAGCAGCGAGAGGTTTATCACAGATACGCAGTATTTT.

The chain combines TRBV11-2 with TRBJ2-1; 8 bases match TRBD1. CDR3 length: 14 amino acids. After removal of 3 bases from V and 10 bases from J, the junction contained 8 bases not matched to a gene. The germline V gene encodes CDR1 SGHAT and CDR2 FQNNGV. CDR3 bases: TGTGCCAGCAGCTTTTCGCCGGACAGGGACGAGCAGTTCTTC. Translation: CASSFSPDRDEQFF.

The rearrangement links TRBV19 to TRBJ1-2; the D is unclear. This CDR3 region has 13 residues. Germline CDR1 is LNHDA and CDR2 is SQIVND (reference sequence). V lost 2 bases and J 3 bases, leaving 7 bases between the germline ends. The CDR3: CASSITADYGYTF. As DNA, the CDR3 is TGTGCCAGTAGTATAACAGCGGACTATGGCTACACCTTC.

The V call is TRBV7-9, the J call TRBJ2-6; no clear D gene. The V end lost 8 bases, the J end lost 4 bases, and 3 bases lay between the germline ends. Germline CDR1 and CDR2: SEHNR and FQNEAQ (reference sequence). The CDR3 has 11 residues. The CDR3 DNA is TGTGCCAGCGGGGGGGCCAACGTCCTGACTTTC. This codes for CASGGANVLTF.

The V and J genes are TRBV7-3 and TRBJ1-1, with 7 bases that match TRBD1. This CDR3 contains 14 residues. Germline lookup yields CDR1 SGHTA and CDR2 FQGTGA. J was trimmed by 5 bases and V by 5 bases; bases with no gene match: 8. CDR3 protein: CASSPPQGLTEAFF. CDR3 nucleotides: TGTGCCAGCAGCCCTCCACAGGGGTTGACTGAAGCTTTCTTT.

This clone came up a few times. The V call is TRBV4-3, the J call TRBJ2-5; no clear D. Between the trimmed V and J ends, which lost 4 bases and 5 bases, there was a span of 14 bases. CDR1 is LGHNA and CDR2 is YSLEER in the germline V gene. There are 14 residues in the CDR3. The CDR3 reads CASSRTPDAETQYF. As DNA, the CDR3 is TGCGCCAGCAGCCGAACCCCGGATGCGGAGACCCAGTACTTC.

V usage is TRBV18 and J usage is TRBJ2-7; 7 nucleotides agree with TRBD1. Unmatched junction bases numbered 10, after V lost 2 bases and J lost 6 bases. Per the germline V gene, CDR1 is KGHSH and CDR2 is LQKENI. The CDR3 sequence is 15 residues long. In DNA form, the CDR3 reads TGTGCCAGCTCACCAGGGTCAGGGGGAATAGGCGAGCAGTACTTC. Its protein product is CASSPGSGGIGEQYF.

The V and J genes are TRBV4-2 and TRBJ2-2; 8 bases agree with TRBD1. This CDR3 has 17 residues. Per the germline V gene, CDR1 is LGHNA and CDR2 is YNFKEQ. V lost 1 base to trimming and J lost 1 base; unmatched junction nucleotides: 5. The CDR3 loop is CASSQVSGQGNTGELFF. The CDR3 nucleotides read TGTGCCAGCAGCCAAGTCTCAGGACAGGGGAACACCGGGGAGCTGTTTTTT.